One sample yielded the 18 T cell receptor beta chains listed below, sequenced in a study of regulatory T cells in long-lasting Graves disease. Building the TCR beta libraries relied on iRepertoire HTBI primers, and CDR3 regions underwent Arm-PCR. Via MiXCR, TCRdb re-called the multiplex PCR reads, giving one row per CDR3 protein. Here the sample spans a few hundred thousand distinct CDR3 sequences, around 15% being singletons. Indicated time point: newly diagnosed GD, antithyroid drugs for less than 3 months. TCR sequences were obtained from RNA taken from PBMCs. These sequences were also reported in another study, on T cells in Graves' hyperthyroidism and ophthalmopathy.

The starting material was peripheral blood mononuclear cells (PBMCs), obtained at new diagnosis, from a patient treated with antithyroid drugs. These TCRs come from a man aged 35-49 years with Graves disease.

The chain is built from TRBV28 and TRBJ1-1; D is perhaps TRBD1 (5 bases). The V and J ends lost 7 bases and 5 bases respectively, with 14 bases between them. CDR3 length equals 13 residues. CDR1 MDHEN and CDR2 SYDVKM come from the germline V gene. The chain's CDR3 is CASTGGAGTEAFF. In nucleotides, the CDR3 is TGTGCCAGCACGGGGGGTGCAGGTACTGAAGCTTTCTTT.

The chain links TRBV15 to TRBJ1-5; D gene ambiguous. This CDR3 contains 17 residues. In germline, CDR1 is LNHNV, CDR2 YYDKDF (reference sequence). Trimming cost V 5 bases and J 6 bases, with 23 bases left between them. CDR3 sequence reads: CATSGRIYLPKPQPQHF. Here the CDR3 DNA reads TGTGCCACCAGCGGACGAATATACCTCCCGAAGCCTCAGCCCCAGCATTTT.

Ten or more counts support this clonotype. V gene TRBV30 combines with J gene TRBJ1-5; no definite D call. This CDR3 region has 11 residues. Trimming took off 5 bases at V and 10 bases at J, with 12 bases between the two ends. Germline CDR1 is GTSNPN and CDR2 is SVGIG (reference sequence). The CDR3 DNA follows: TGTGCCTGGCCTAACTTACTCCCCCAGCATTTT. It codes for CAWPNLLPQHF.

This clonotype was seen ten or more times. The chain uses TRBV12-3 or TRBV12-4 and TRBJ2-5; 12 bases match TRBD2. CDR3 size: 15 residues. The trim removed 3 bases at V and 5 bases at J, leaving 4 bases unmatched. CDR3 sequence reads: CASSLSSGGGETQYF. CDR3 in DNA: TGTGCCAGCAGTTTGTCTAGCGGGGGGGGGGAGACCCAGTACTTC.

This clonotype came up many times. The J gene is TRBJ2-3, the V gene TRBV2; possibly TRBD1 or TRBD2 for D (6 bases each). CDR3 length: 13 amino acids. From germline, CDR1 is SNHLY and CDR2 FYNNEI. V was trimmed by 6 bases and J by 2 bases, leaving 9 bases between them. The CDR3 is CASRRDNTDTQYF. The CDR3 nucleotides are TGTGCCAGCAGGCGGGACAACACAGATACGCAGTATTTT.

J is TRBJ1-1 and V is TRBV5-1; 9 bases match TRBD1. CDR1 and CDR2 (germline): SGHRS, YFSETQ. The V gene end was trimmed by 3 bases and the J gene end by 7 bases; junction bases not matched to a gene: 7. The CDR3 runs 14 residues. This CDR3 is CASSSTPGQGEAFF. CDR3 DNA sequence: TGCGCCAGCAGCTCGACACCGGGACAGGGTGAAGCTTTCTTT. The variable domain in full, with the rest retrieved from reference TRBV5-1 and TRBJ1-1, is KAGVTQTPRYLIKTRGQQVTLSCSPISGHRSVSWYQQTPGQGLQFLFEYFSETQRNKGNFPGRFSGRQFSNSRSEMNVSTLELGDSALYLCASSSTPGQGEAFFGQGTRLTVV.

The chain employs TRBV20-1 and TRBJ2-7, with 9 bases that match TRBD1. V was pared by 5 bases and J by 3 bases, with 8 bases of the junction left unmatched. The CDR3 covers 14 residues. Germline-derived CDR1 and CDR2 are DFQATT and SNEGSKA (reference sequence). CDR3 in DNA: TGCAGTGCTTTTACCGGGACAGGGAACTACGAGCAGTACTTC. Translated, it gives CSAFTGTGNYEQYF.

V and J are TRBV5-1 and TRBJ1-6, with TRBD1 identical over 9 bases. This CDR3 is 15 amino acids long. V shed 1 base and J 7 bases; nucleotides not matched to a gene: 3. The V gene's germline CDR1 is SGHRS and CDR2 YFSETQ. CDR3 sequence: CASSLIGQGNSPLHF. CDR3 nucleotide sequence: TGCGCCAGCAGCTTGATAGGACAGGGGAATTCACCCCTCCACTTT.

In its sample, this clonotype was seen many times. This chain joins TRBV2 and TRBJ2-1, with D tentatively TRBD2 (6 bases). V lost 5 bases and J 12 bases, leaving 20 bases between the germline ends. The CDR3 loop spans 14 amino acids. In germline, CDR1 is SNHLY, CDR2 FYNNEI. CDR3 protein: CASSPNRETSWQFF. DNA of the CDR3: TGTGCCAGCAGTCCGAACCGGGAGACCTCCTGGCAGTTCTTC.

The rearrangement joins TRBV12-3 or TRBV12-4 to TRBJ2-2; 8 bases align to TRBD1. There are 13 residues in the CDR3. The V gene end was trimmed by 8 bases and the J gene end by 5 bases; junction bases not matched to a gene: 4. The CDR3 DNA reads TGTGCCAGCCACCAGGGGGCGACCGGGGAGCTGTTTTTT. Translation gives CASHQGATGELFF.

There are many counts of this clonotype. The CDR3 region has the DNA TGTGCCAGCAGTTCGACAGGGGGCCGTCTCGATACGCAGTATTTT. Translated: CASSSTGGRLDTQYF. The V call is TRBV12-3 or TRBV12-4, the J call TRBJ2-3, with TRBD1 matching 10 bases. Trimming removed 4 bases from V and 6 bases from J; junction bases left unmatched: 7. This CDR3 has 15 amino acids.

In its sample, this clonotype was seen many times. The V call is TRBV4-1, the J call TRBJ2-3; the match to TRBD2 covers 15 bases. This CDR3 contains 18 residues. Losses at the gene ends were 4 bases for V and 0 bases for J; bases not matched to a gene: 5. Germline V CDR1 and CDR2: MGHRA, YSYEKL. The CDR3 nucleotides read TGCGCCAGCAGCCTCTGGACTAGCGGGGGGGAAAGCACAGATACGCAGTATTTT. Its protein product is CASSLWTSGGESTDTQYF.

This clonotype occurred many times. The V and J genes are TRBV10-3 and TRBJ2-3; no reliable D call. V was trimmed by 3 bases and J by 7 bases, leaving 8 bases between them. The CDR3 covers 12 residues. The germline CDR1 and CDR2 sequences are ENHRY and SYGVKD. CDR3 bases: TGTGCCATCAGTGATTTGGGTTATACGCAGTATTTT. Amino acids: CAISDLGYTQYF.

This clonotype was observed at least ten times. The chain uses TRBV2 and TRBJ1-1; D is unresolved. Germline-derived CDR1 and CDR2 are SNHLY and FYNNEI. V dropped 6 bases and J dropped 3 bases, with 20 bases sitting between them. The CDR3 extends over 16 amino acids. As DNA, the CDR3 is TGTGCCAGCAGACGCCCCCCGAAGGGTGGTGACACTGAAGCTTTCTTT. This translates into CASRRPPKGGDTEAFF.

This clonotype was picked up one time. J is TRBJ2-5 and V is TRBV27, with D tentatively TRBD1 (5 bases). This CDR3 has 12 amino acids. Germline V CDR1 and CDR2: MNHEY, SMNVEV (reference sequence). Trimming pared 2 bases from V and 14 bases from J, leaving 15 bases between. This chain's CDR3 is CASSLGWGPHYF. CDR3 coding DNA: TGTGCCAGCAGTTTAGGGTGGGGCCCGCACTACTTC.

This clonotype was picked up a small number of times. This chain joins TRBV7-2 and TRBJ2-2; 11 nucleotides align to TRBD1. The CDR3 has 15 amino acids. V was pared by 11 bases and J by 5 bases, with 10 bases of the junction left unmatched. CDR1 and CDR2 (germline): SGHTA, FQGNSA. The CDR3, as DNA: TGTGCCGCCCGGACAGGGGGCGCGGGTACCGGGGAGCTGTTTTTT. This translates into CAARTGGAGTGELFF.

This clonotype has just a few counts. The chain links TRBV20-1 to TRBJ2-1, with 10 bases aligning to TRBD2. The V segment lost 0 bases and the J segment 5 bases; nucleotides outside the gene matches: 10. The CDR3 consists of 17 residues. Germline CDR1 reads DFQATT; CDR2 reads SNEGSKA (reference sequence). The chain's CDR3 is CSARDRIAGGSDNEQFF. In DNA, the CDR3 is TGCAGTGCTAGAGATAGGATAGCGGGGGGTTCTGACAATGAGCAGTTCTTC.

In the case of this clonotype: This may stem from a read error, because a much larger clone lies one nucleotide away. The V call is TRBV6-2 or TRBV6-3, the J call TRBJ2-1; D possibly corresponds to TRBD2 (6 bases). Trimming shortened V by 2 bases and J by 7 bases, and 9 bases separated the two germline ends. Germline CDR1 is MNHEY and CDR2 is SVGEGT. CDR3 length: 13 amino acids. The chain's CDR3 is CASSYEEGNEQFF. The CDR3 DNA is TGTGCCAGCAGTTACGAGGAGGGGAATGAGCAGTTCTTC.